This T cell receptor beta chain is from a study of cytomegalovirus exposure and HLA in healthy donors. In germline, CDR1 is MNHNS, CDR2 SASEGT. The CDR3 totals 15 residues. The V gene lost 0 bases and the J gene lost 0 bases, with 6 bases spanning the gap. PCR involved 60 Vbeta and 13 Jbeta primers. The method was immunoSEQ multiplex PCR; TCRdb's version includes in-frame clones alone and lacks a portion of them. The data hold under 200,000 clones, with over 75% observed a single time. The chain employs TRBV6-1 and TRBJ1-5; D remains unclear. Sequencing was performed on PBMCs. The TCR comes from a woman in her forties or fifties in good health and CMV-seronegative. In DNA form, the CDR3 reads TGTGCCAGCAGTGAAGCTCAATCTAGCAATCAGCCCCAGCATTTT. Its protein product is CASSEAQSSNQPQHF.